The 26 T cell receptor beta chains below come from one sample, sequenced in a study of cytomegalovirus exposure and HLA in healthy donors. Primers: 60 Vbeta forward and 13 Jbeta reverse. Data came from immunoSEQ multiplex PCR; TCRdb stores just in-frame clones and leaves some out. The sample contains about 130,000 clones, approximately 60% of which appear only once. Sample: PBMCs. The source of these receptors is a human donor in good health.

The chain recombines TRBV6-6 with TRBJ2-1; the match to TRBD1 covers 7 bases. After removal of 2 bases from V and 7 bases from J, the junction contained 5 bases not matched to a gene. The CDR3 is 14 residues long. In germline, CDR1 is MNHNY, CDR2 SVGAGI (reference sequence). Here the CDR3 reads CASSYPDRENEQFF. The CDR3 DNA follows: TGTGCCAGCAGTTACCCCGACAGGGAAAATGAGCAGTTCTTC.

The table lists this clone with a few counts. The genes are TRBV7-9 and TRBJ2-7, with a possible D match to TRBD2 (6 bases). In germline, CDR1 is SEHNR, CDR2 FQNEAQ (reference sequence). The CDR3 loop spans 16 amino acids. The ends were cut back, 5 bases at V and 2 bases at J, with 19 bases in the middle. CDR3 DNA: TGTGCCAGCAGCCCAAACCTTATGCGGGGAACCTACGAGCAGTACTTC. It translates to CASSPNLMRGTYEQYF.

The chain combines TRBV28 with TRBJ1-1; 7 bases agree with TRBD1. In germline, CDR1 is MDHEN, CDR2 SYDVKM. V lost 7 bases and J lost 0; bases outside the gene matches: 8. The CDR3 runs 15 residues. The chain's CDR3 is CASTGTGTVNTEAFF. As DNA, the CDR3 is TGTGCCAGCACGGGTACCGGGACAGTGAACACTGAAGCTTTCTTT.

The chain is built from TRBV6-5 and TRBJ2-3; 10 bases align to TRBD2. V lost 2 bases and J lost 6; bases outside the gene matches: 8. Germline V gene sequence: CDR1 MNHEY, CDR2 SVGAGI. The CDR3 covers 16 residues. The CDR3: CASSYKLTSGWDTQYF. Here the CDR3 DNA reads TGTGCCAGCAGTTACAAACTGACTAGCGGGTGGGATACGCAGTATTTT.

The J gene is TRBJ2-7, the V gene TRBV10-2, with 8 bases matching TRBD2. Trimming took 11 bases from V and 0 from J; bases not matched to a gene: 6. Germline V gives CDR1 WSHSY, CDR2 SAAADI. This CDR3 spans 13 amino acids. This CDR3 reads CAAAREVSYEQYF. The DNA of the CDR3 is TGCGCCGCGGCGCGGGAGGTCTCCTACGAGCAGTACTTC.

For this clone: The junction shows a germline mismatch at one end, possibly a read error. The rearrangement joins TRBV7-9 to TRBJ2-7, with 13 positions matching TRBD2. This CDR3 comprises 15 residues. Germline loops: CDR1 SEHNR, CDR2 FQNEAQ (reference sequence). The CDR3 loop is CAGSSGLAGDLEQYF. For the CDR3, the DNA is TGTGCCGGCAGCTCCGGACTAGCGGGAGACCTCGAGCAGTACTTC.

This chain connects TRBV7-2 to TRBJ2-2; D is perhaps TRBD1 (5 bases). The CDR3 length is 14 residues. Trimming cost V 2 bases and J 2 bases, with 6 bases left between them. Germline V lookup: CDR1 SGHTA, CDR2 FQGNSA. CDR3 sequence reads: CASSLWTNTGELFF. CDR3 sequence (DNA): TGTGCCAGCAGCTTATGGACAAACACCGGGGAGCTGTTTTTT.

Of note for this clone: The same CDR3 can be traced to other DNA sequences in this sample. The rearrangement joins TRBV13 to TRBJ2-1, with TRBD2 matching 11 bases. CDR1 and CDR2 (germline): PRHDT, FYEKMQ (reference sequence). This CDR3 comprises 16 residues. The CDR3 region has the DNA TGTGCTAGCCTCCCTCCTGGGACTAGCGGAAACAATGAGCAGTTCTTC. Its protein product is CASLPPGTSGNNEQFF.

This clone showed up just a few times. The chain recombines TRBV19 with TRBJ2-7; 7 positions match TRBD1. The CDR3 length is 13 residues. Germline loops: CDR1 LNHDA, CDR2 SQIVND (reference sequence). V shed 5 bases, J shed 9 bases, and the junction held 10 bases outside the gene matches. The CDR3, as DNA: TGTGCCAGTAGTCCTCGGACAGGTTTGGGGCAGTACTTC. Its translation is CASSPRTGLGQYF. Full variable domain (missing parts from reference TRBV19 and TRBJ2-7): DGGITQSPKYLFRKEGQNVTLSCEQNLNHDAMYWYRQDPGQGLRLIYYSQIVNDFQKGDIAEGYSVSREKKESFPLTVTSAQKNPTAFYLCASSPRTGLGQYFGPGTRLTVT.

The chain has TRBV7-9 and TRBJ2-1, with D tentatively TRBD2 (5 bases). Germline V gene data show CDR1 as SEHNR and CDR2 as FQNEAQ (reference sequence). The CDR3 is 14 residues long. The germline V and J ends were trimmed by 6 bases and 6 bases, with 15 bases remaining between them. The CDR3 reads CASRKRIPLNEQFF. DNA of the CDR3: TGTGCCAGCAGAAAGCGGATTCCTCTCAATGAGCAGTTCTTC.

This chain joins TRBV10-1 and TRBJ2-5; 9 bases match TRBD1. The CDR3 covers 16 residues. The germline V gene has CDR1 WNHNN and CDR2 SYGVQD (reference sequence). Trimming at V came to 0 bases and at J to 2 bases, leaving 4 bases not matched to a gene. CDR3 sequence: CASSESTGTGQETQYF. Written as DNA, the CDR3 is TGCGCCAGCAGTGAGTCAACCGGGACAGGGCAAGAGACCCAGTACTTC.

The chain employs TRBV28 and TRBJ1-3, with 7 bases matching TRBD1. Germline V gene sequence: CDR1 MDHEN, CDR2 SYDVKM. The CDR3 covers 16 residues. Losses at the gene ends were 0 bases for V and 0 bases for J; bases not matched to a gene: 2. The chain's CDR3 is CASSLWTGSSGNTIYF. In DNA form, the CDR3 reads TGTGCCAGCAGTTTATGGACAGGGAGCTCTGGAAACACCATATATTTT.

This rearrangement joins TRBV10-3 to TRBJ1-4; TRBD1 agrees at 10 bases. This CDR3 has 17 amino acids. The V gene end was trimmed by 0 bases and the J gene end by 11 bases; junction bases not matched to a gene: 12. The germline gives CDR1 ENHRY, CDR2 SYGVKD. The CDR3 is CAISESSSGQGNKKLFF. The CDR3 DNA sequence: TGTGCCATCAGTGAGTCGAGTTCGGGACAGGGGAATAAGAAACTGTTTTTT.

This clone occurred a few times. The J gene is TRBJ2-5, the V gene TRBV7-2; D unclear. This CDR3 is built from 13 residues. Germline CDR1 is SGHTA and CDR2 is FQGNSA. V dropped 3 bases and J dropped 2 bases, with 7 bases sitting between them. DNA of the CDR3: TGTGCCAGCAGCTTCTTAATTCAAGAGACCCAGTACTTC. Its protein product is CASSFLIQETQYF.

This rearrangement joins TRBV11-3 to TRBJ2-5, with 7 positions matching TRBD2. Germline CDR1 reads SGHNT; CDR2 reads YENEEA. CDR3 length: 17 amino acids. The V gene end was trimmed by 1 base and the J gene end by 4 bases; junction bases not matched to a gene: 12. CDR3 DNA sequence: TGTGCCAGCAGCTTAGGTGCGGGAGTTGTTAGTCGAGAGACCCAGTACTTC. Protein: CASSLGAGVVSRETQYF. Together with reference TRBV11-3 and TRBJ2-5, the CDR3 gives the full variable domain: EAGVVQSPRYKIIEKKQPVAFWCNPISGHNTLYWYLQNLGQGPELLIRYENEEAVDDSQLPKDRFSAERLKGVDSTLKIQPAELGDSAVYLCASSLGAGVVSRETQYFGPGTRLLVL.

The rearrangement uses TRBV7-2 and TRBJ2-3; no reliable D call. Germline CDR1 and CDR2: SGHTA and FQGNSA. V lost 6 bases and J lost 3, with 4 bases in between. This CDR3 comprises 11 residues. As DNA, the CDR3 is TGTGCCAGCAGACGGACAGATACGCAGTATTTT. It codes for CASRRTDTQYF.

The V gene is TRBV29-1, the J gene TRBJ2-6; D remains ambiguous. CDR3 length equals 13 residues. Germline V gene lookup returns CDR1 SQVTM and CDR2 ANQGSEA. V was trimmed by 3 bases and J by 0 bases, leaving 3 bases between them. The CDR3 region is CSVDSSGANVLTF. For the CDR3, the DNA is TGCAGCGTTGATAGCTCTGGGGCCAACGTCCTGACTTTC.

This chain connects TRBV28 to TRBJ1-1; 8 bases are shared with TRBD1. CDR3 length: 14 residues. The germline CDR1 and CDR2 sequences are MDHEN and SYDVKM. The trim removed 5 bases at V and 8 bases at J, leaving 10 bases unmatched. The CDR3 bases are TGTGCCAGCAGTCCCTCAGGGGGCGCGAGAGAAGCTTTCTTT. Residues: CASSPSGGAREAFF.

V and J are TRBV28 and TRBJ1-5; a weak D match, TRBD1 (6 bases). CDR1 and CDR2 from the germline V gene are MDHEN and SYDVKM. The V end lost 3 bases, the J end lost 3 bases, and 12 bases lay between the germline ends. This CDR3 is 15 amino acids long. In DNA form, the CDR3 reads TGTGCCAGCAGTTTTTTCAGGGGTCCCAATCAGCCCCAGCATTTT. It yields the protein CASSFFRGPNQPQHF.

This clone was detected only a few times. V is TRBV25-1 and J is TRBJ2-5; TRBD1 aligns across 7 bases. V was clipped by 1 base and J by 3 bases; unmatched bases: 5. The germline V gene has CDR1 MGHDK and CDR2 SYGVNS. This CDR3 comprises 15 residues. The CDR3: CASSEFRTGEETQYF. The CDR3 DNA reads as TGTGCCAGCAGTGAATTCCGGACAGGAGAAGAGACCCAGTACTTC.

The chain is built from TRBV13 and TRBJ2-7, with TRBD2 identical over 8 bases. The germline V gene encodes CDR1 PRHDT and CDR2 FYEKMQ (reference sequence). The J segment lost 0 bases and the V segment lost 6 bases, leaving 16 bases of the junction unmatched. The CDR3 runs 18 residues. CDR3 residues: CASRKALAGRASSYEQYF. The CDR3 region has the DNA TGTGCCAGCAGGAAGGCCCTAGCGGGTCGGGCTAGCTCCTACGAGCAGTACTTC.

This clone showed up just once. The chain recombines TRBV2 with TRBJ2-6; D is perhaps TRBD1 (5 bases). The CDR3 length is 15 residues. V dropped 7 bases and J dropped 0 bases, with 10 bases sitting between them. CDR1 is SNHLY, CDR2 FYNNEI, per germline. The CDR3 DNA follows: TGTGCCAGCACCGCAGGGCACTCTGGGGCCAACGTCCTGACTTTC. Translation gives CASTAGHSGANVLTF.

This clone was recorded a few times. The V gene is TRBV6-6, the J gene TRBJ1-3; the D is unclear. The CDR3 runs 12 residues. Trimming stripped 5 bases from V and 4 bases from J, with 6 bases between. CDR1 and CDR2 from the germline V gene are MNHNY and SVGAGI (reference sequence). CDR3 nucleotides: TGTGCCAGCAGTACGCAGGGAAACACCATATATTTT. Amino acid sequence: CASSTQGNTIYF.

V gene TRBV7-9 combines with J gene TRBJ2-3; 11 bases map to TRBD2. Germline-derived CDR1 and CDR2 are SEHNR and FQNEAQ (reference sequence). This CDR3 spans 18 amino acids. V shed 1 base, J shed 5 bases, and the junction held 11 bases outside the gene matches. For the CDR3, the DNA is TGTGCCAGCAGCTTAGTAGCGGGAGGGCCGATCCATAGAGATACGCAGTATTTT. Translation gives CASSLVAGGPIHRDTQYF.

The V gene is TRBV7-3, the J gene TRBJ2-5, with 8 bases that match TRBD1. Germline V CDR1 and CDR2: SGHTA, FQGTGA. This CDR3 spans 15 amino acids. V lost 5 bases, J lost 5 bases, and 10 bases stayed unmatched. The DNA for the CDR3 is TGTGCCAGCAGCCCTAAGACAGGGGATAGGGAGACCCAGTACTTC. Residues: CASSPKTGDRETQYF.

The rearrangement joins TRBV18 to TRBJ2-7; possibly TRBD2 for D (6 bases). The CDR3 contains 13 residues. Trimming pared 0 bases from V and 6 bases from J, leaving 9 bases between. The germline CDR1 and CDR2 sequences are KGHSH and LQKENI. Written as DNA, the CDR3 is TGTGCCAGCTCACCACCGGGGGGTGGCGAGCAGTACTTC. Protein product: CASSPPGGGEQYF.